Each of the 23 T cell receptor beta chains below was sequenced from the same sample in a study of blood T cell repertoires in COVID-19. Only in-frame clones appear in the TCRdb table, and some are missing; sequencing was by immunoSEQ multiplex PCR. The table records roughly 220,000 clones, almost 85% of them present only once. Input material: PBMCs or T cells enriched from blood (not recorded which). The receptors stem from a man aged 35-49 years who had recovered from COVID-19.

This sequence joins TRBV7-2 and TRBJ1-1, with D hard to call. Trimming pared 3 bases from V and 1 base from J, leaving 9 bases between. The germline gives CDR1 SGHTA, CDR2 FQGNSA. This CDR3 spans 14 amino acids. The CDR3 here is CASSFYSKNTEAFF. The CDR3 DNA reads TGTGCCAGCAGCTTTTACAGCAAGAACACTGAAGCTTTCTTT.

The chain's CDR3 is CASSKTGGGVNQPQHF. CDR3 nucleotides: TGTGCCAGCTCAAAAACAGGGGGCGGGGTCAATCAGCCCCAGCATTTT. The genes are TRBV18 and TRBJ1-5, with TRBD1 matching over 9 bases. The length of the CDR3 is 16 residues. V shed 5 bases, J shed 3 bases, and the junction held 8 bases outside the gene matches. CDR1 KGHSH and CDR2 LQKENI come from the germline V gene.

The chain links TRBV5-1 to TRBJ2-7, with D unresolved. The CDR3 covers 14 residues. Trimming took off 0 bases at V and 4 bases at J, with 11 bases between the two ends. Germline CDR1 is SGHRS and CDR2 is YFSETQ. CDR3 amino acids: CASSLGGTVYEQYF. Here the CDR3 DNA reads TGCGCCAGCAGCTTGGGCGGCACCGTGTACGAGCAGTACTTC.

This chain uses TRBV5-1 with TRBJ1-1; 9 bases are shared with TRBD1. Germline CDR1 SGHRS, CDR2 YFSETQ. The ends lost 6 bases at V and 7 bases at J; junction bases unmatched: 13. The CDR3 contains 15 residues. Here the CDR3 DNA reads TGCGCCAGCAACCAACTAGAACAGGGGGCAAGTGAAGCTTTCTTT. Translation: CASNQLEQGASEAFF.

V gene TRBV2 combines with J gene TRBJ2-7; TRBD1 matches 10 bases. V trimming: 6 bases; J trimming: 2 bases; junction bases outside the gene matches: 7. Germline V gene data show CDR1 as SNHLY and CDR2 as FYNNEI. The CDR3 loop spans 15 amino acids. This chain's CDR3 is CASRAGTGDAYEQYF. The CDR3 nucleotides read TGTGCCAGCAGAGCCGGGACAGGGGACGCCTACGAGCAGTACTTC.

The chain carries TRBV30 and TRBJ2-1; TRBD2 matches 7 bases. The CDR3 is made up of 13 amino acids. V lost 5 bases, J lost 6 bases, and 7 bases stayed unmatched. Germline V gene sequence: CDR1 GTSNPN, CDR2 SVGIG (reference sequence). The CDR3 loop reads CAWGLGLSNEQFF. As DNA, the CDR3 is TGTGCCTGGGGCCTGGGACTATCCAATGAGCAGTTCTTC. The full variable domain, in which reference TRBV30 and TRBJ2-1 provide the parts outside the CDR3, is SQTIHQWPATLVQPVGSPLSLECTVEGTSNPNLYWYRQAAGRGLQLLFYSVGIGQISSEVPQNLSASRPQDRQFILSSKKLLLSDSGFYLCAWGLGLSNEQFFGPGTRLTVL.

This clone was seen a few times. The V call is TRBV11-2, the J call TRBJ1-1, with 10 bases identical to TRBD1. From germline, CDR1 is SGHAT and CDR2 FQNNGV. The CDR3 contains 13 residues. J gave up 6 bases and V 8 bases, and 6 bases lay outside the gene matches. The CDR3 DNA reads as TGTGCCAGCCAACGGGACAGGGGCGCTGAAGCTTTCTTT. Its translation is CASQRDRGAEAFF.

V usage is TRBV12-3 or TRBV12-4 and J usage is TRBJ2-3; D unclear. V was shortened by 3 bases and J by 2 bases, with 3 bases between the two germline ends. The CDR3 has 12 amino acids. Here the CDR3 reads CASSFNTDTQYF. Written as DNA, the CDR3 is TGTGCCAGCAGTTTCAACACAGATACGCAGTATTTT.

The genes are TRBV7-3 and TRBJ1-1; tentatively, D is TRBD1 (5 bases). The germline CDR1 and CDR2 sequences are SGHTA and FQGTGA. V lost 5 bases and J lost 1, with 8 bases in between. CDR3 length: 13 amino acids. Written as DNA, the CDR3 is TGTGCCAGCAGCGCCCAGGGGAACACTGAAGCTTTCTTT. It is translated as CASSAQGNTEAFF.

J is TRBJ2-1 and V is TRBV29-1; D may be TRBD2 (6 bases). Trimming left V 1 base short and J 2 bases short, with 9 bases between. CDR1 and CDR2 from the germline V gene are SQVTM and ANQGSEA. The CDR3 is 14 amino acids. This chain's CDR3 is CSVEAGTPYNEQFF. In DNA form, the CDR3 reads TGCAGCGTTGAAGCCGGGACTCCCTACAATGAGCAGTTCTTC.

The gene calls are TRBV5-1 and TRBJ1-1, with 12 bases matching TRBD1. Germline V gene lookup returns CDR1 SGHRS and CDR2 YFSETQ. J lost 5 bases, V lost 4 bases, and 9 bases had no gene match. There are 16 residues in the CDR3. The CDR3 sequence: CASSTGTGGSWTEAFF. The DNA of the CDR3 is TGCGCCAGCAGCACAGGGACAGGGGGCTCATGGACTGAAGCTTTCTTT.

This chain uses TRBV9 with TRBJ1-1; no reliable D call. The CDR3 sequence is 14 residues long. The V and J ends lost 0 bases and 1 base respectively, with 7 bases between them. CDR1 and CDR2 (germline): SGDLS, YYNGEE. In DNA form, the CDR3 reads TGTGCCAGCAGCGTAGGACTGGGGAACACTGAAGCTTTCTTT. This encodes CASSVGLGNTEAFF.

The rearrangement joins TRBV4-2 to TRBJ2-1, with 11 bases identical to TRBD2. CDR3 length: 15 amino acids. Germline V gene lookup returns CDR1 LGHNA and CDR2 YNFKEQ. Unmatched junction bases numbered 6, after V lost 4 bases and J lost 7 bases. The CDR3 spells CASSPLAGGWNEQFF. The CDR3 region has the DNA TGTGCCAGCAGCCCCCTAGCGGGAGGTTGGAATGAGCAGTTCTTC.

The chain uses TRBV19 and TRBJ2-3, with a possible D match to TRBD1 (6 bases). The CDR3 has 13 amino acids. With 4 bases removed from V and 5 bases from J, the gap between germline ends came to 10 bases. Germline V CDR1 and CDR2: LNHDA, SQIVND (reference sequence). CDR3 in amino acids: CASSTGVGDTQYF. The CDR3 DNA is TGTGCCAGTAGTACAGGGGTTGGAGATACGCAGTATTTT.

CDR3 bases: TGCGCCAGCAGCCAAGTAGCGGGCCCTCGGTACGAGCAGTACTTC. Translation: CASSQVAGPRYEQYF. The rearrangement uses TRBV4-1 and TRBJ2-7, with TRBD2 identical over 7 bases. Germline V lookup: CDR1 MGHRA, CDR2 YSYEKL. V was pared by 1 base and J by 4 bases, with 7 bases of the junction left unmatched. The CDR3 has 15 residues.

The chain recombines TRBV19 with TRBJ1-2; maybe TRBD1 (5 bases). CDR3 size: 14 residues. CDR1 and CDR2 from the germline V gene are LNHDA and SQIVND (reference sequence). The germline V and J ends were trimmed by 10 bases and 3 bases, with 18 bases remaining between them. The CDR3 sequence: CATWTGTWDYGYTF. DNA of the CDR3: TGTGCCACCTGGACCGGGACTTGGGACTATGGCTACACCTTC.

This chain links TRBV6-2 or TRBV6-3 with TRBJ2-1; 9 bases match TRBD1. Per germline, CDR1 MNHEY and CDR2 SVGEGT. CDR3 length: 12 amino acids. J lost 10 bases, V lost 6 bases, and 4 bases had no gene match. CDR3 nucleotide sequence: TGTGCCAGCAGCCACAGGGGGCAGGAGCAGTTCTTC. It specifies CASSHRGQEQFF.

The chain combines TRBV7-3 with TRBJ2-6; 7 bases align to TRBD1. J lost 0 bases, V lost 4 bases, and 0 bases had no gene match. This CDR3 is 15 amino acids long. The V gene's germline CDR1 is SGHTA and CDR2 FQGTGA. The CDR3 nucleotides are TGTGCCAGCAGCTGGACAGGCTCTGGGGCCAACGTCCTGACTTTC. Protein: CASSWTGSGANVLTF.

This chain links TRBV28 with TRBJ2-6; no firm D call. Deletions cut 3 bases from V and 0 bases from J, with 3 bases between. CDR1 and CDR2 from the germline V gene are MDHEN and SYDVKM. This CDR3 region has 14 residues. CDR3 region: CASSFFSGANVLTF. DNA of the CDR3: TGTGCCAGCAGTTTCTTCTCTGGGGCCAACGTCCTGACTTTC.

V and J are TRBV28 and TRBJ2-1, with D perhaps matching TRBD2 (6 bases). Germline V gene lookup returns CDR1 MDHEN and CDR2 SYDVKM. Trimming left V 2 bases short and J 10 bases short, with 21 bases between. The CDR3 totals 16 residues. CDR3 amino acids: CASSLGTWEGGLEQFF. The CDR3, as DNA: TGTGCCAGCAGTTTAGGCACATGGGAAGGAGGGCTCGAGCAGTTCTTC.

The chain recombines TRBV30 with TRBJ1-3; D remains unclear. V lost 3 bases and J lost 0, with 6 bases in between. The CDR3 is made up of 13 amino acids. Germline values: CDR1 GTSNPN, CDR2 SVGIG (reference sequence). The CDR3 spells CAWRRHSGNTIYF. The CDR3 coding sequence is TGTGCCTGGAGAAGACACTCTGGAAACACCATATATTTT.

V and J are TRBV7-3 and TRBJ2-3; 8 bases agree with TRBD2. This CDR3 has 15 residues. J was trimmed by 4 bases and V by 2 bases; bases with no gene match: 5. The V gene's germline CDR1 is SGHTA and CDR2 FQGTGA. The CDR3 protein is CASSLSIAGSDTQYF. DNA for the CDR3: TGTGCCAGCAGCTTATCTATAGCGGGATCAGATACGCAGTATTTT. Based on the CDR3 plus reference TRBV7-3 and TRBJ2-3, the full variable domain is GAGVSQTPSNKVTEKGKYVELRCDPISGHTALYWYRQSLGQGPEFLIYFQGTGAADDSGLPNDRFFAVRPEGSVSTLKIQRTERGDSAVYLCASSLSIAGSDTQYFGPGTRLTVL.

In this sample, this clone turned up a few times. CDR3 DNA sequence: TGCGCCAGCAGCCAAGAAGGTTGGGACAGGGACCACGAGCAGTACTTC. As protein: CASSQEGWDRDHEQYF. The rearrangement joins TRBV4-1 to TRBJ2-7; 9 nucleotides agree with TRBD1. V gave up 0 bases and J gave up 5 bases; unmatched junction bases: 8. The CDR3 covers 16 residues. The V gene's germline CDR1 is MGHRA and CDR2 YSYEKL.